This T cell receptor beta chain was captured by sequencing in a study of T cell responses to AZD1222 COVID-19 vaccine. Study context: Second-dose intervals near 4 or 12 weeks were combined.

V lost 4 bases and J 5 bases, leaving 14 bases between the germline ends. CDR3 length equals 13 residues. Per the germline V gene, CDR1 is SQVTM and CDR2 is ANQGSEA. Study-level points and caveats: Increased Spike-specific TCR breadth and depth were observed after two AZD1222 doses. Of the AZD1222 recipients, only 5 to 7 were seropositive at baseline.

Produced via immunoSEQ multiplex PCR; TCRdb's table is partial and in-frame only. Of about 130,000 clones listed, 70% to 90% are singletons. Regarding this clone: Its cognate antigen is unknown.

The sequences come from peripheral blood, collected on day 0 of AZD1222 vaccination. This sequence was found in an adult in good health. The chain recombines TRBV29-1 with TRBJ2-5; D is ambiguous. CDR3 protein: CSVGGLGGETQYF. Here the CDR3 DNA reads TGCAGCGTTGGTGGGCTAGGTGGGGAGACCCAGTACTTC.